The present TCR beta chain was sequenced within a study of blood T cell repertoires in COVID-19. Across the study: There were acute and convalescent COVID-19 samples, and they came from the United States, Italy and Spain. From T cells, B-cell-depleted T cells, or PBMCs came the material, which was cDNA or gDNA.

Per the study methods: Researchers report that nucleated cell counts were estimated from reference gene primer amplification. Sequencing used immunoSEQ multiplex PCR; TCRdb keeps in-frame clones, though not all of them. The D gene and trimming were derived from the DNA, and the V and J assignments and clone size from that table. The sample has roughly 130,000 clones, about four fifths seen once. The CDR3 runs 15 residues. J was trimmed by 0 bases and V by 4 bases; bases with no gene match: 2. Sequencing was carried out using peripheral blood. The source of this sequence is a woman in her 30s who had recovered from COVID-19. The V gene is TRBV23-1, the J gene TRBJ2-1, with 8 positions matching TRBD1. TRBV23-1 is filed as an ORF, its function uncertain. CDR3 nucleotides: TGCGCCAGCAGTCCCCAGGGGGCCTCCTACAATGAGCAGTTCTTC. This encodes CASSPQGASYNEQFF.